These 21 T cell receptor beta chains share one sample of origin, sequenced in a study of shared clonotypes between healthy human individuals. The method was immunoSEQ multiplex PCR; TCRdb's version includes in-frame clones alone and lacks a portion of them. In the table there are over a million clones, 95% to 99% of which are singletons. The specimen sequenced was naive CD4+ T cells sorted from blood. The sample's subset: CD45RA+ positively selected. The receptors shown here come from a man aged 25 to 45 in good health.

The chain links TRBV5-1 to TRBJ2-2; TRBD2 matches 10 bases. Trimming at V came to 1 base and at J to 7 bases, leaving 4 bases not matched to a gene. Germline V gene sequence: CDR1 SGHRS, CDR2 YFSETQ. This CDR3 is 15 amino acids long. CDR3 DNA: TGCGCCAGCAGCTTGACTAGCGGGAACCTCGGGGAGCTGTTTTTT. Residues: CASSLTSGNLGELFF.

This chain connects TRBV7-2 to TRBJ2-7; 10 nucleotides match TRBD2. Germline trimming cut 3 bases from V and 4 bases from J; bases unmatched to any gene: 3. Germline-derived CDR1 and CDR2 are SGHTA and FQGNSA. The CDR3 runs to 14 residues. CDR3 sequence (DNA): TGTGCCAGCAGCTTTCCGGGACTAGCGTACGAGCAGTACTTC. It encodes CASSFPGLAYEQYF.

The chain carries TRBV5-4 and TRBJ2-1; D remains unclear. This CDR3 spans 15 amino acids. V was clipped by 4 bases and J by 8 bases, with 19 bases between them. Looked up from germline, CDR1 is SGHNT and CDR2 is YYREEE (reference sequence). CDR3 nucleotide sequence: TGTGCCAGCAGCAGCTTTACCGCGACAACCGATGAGCAGTTCTTC. Translated: CASSSFTATTDEQFF.

The chain combines TRBV2 with TRBJ2-5; a possible D gene is TRBD1 (6 bases). With 4 bases removed from V and 1 base from J, the gap between germline ends came to 10 bases. The CDR3 contains 14 residues. The germline CDR1 and CDR2 sequences are SNHLY and FYNNEI. The CDR3 protein is CASSGRTVQETQYF. CDR3 DNA sequence: TGTGCCAGCAGTGGAAGGACAGTCCAAGAGACCCAGTACTTC.

The chain uses TRBV7-2 and TRBJ2-7, with TRBD2 identical over 8 bases. V was pared by 5 bases and J by 6 bases, with 12 bases of the junction left unmatched. The germline V gene encodes CDR1 SGHTA and CDR2 FQGNSA. The CDR3 loop spans 15 amino acids. In nucleotides, the CDR3 is TGTGCCAGCAGCAAAGCGGGACTAGGGCGCCCCGAGCAGTACTTC. It yields the protein CASSKAGLGRPEQYF.

The gene calls are TRBV4-1 and TRBJ2-7, with TRBD2 as a possible D gene (6 bases). Germline CDR1 MGHRA, CDR2 YSYEKL. The CDR3 extends over 14 amino acids. V lost 4 bases to trimming and J lost 2 bases, with 12 bases between them. The CDR3 DNA follows: TGCGCCAGCAGCCGGCCCGGGGGAGCCTACGAGCAGTACTTC. Amino acids: CASSRPGGAYEQYF.

V gene TRBV30 combines with J gene TRBJ2-7; TRBD1 agrees at 9 bases. The length of the CDR3 is 15 residues. V trimming: 2 bases; J trimming: 6 bases; junction bases outside the gene matches: 11. CDR1 and CDR2 (germline): GTSNPN, SVGIG (reference sequence). The CDR3 here is CAWSLPGQGEVEQYF. The CDR3 bases are TGTGCCTGGAGTCTACCGGGACAGGGAGAGGTCGAGCAGTACTTC.

The chain employs TRBV7-9 and TRBJ2-7; 9 bases are a match to TRBD2. The CDR3 covers 13 residues. Germline-derived CDR1 and CDR2 are SEHNR and FQNEAQ (reference sequence). Losses at the gene ends were 4 bases for V and 3 bases for J; bases not matched to a gene: 1. The CDR3 loop reads CASSSSGNYEQYF. CDR3 DNA sequence: TGTGCCAGCAGCTCTAGCGGGAACTACGAGCAGTACTTC.

The chain uses TRBV10-3 and TRBJ1-4; TRBD1 is a possible D gene (5 bases). The CDR3 has 14 amino acids. V was trimmed by 6 bases and J by 2 bases, leaving 10 bases between them. Germline-derived CDR1 and CDR2 are ENHRY and SYGVKD. As DNA, the CDR3 is TGTGCCATCAGGGGGACGTTGACTAATGAAAAACTGTTTTTT. This encodes CAIRGTLTNEKLFF.

This clone occurred once. The rearrangement joins TRBV19 to TRBJ2-7; perhaps D is TRBD1 or TRBD2 (5 bases each). Germline lookup yields CDR1 LNHDA and CDR2 SQIVND (reference sequence). This CDR3 has 14 residues. Trimming cost V 7 bases and J 3 bases, with 16 bases left between them. The CDR3 region is CASNQGRRDYEQYF. The CDR3 DNA is TGTGCCAGTAACCAGGGACGCAGAGACTACGAGCAGTACTTC. The variable domain in full, completed from reference TRBV19 and TRBJ2-7, reads DGGITQSPKYLFRKEGQNVTLSCEQNLNHDAMYWYRQDPGQGLRLIYYSQIVNDFQKGDIAEGYSVSREKKESFPLTVTSAQKNPTAFYLCASNQGRRDYEQYFGPGTRLTVT.

A remark on this clone: Within the sample, other DNA sequences also encode this same CDR3. CDR3 amino acids: CASSLPQETQYF. The CDR3 DNA is TGTGCCAGCAGCTTGCCACAAGAGACCCAGTACTTC. The V gene is TRBV5-4, the J gene TRBJ2-5, with no clear D. The CDR3 has 12 residues. Germline V gene sequence: CDR1 SGHNT, CDR2 YYREEE (reference sequence). The V end lost 1 base, the J end lost 2 bases, and 3 bases lay between the germline ends. The full variable domain, in which reference TRBV5-4 and TRBJ2-5 provide the parts outside the CDR3, is ETGVTQSPTHLIKTRGQQVTLRCSSQSGHNTVSWYQQALGQGPQFIFQYYREEENGRGNFPPRFSGLQFPNYSSELNVNALELDDSALYLCASSLPQETQYFGPGTRLLVL.

The DNA of the CDR3 is TGTGCCAGCAGCGTAGAAGGGGTCCGGACCGGGGAGCTGTTTTTT. Residues: CASSVEGVRTGELFF. The rearrangement uses TRBV9 and TRBJ2-2; possible D gene TRBD1, 5 bases. Trimming removed 0 bases at V and 5 bases at J, with 11 bases between. The CDR3 contains 15 residues. Per germline, CDR1 SGDLS and CDR2 YYNGEE. The variable domain in full, completed from reference TRBV9 and TRBJ2-2, reads DSGVTQTPKHLITATGQRVTLRCSPRSGDLSVYWYQQSLDQGLQFLIQYYNGEERAKGNILERFSAQQFPDLHSELNLSSLELGDSALYFCASSVEGVRTGELFFGEGSRLTVL.

This sequence joins TRBV7-3 and TRBJ2-1, with D perhaps TRBD1 or TRBD2 (5 bases each). The CDR3 has 15 residues. Trimming took 4 bases from V and 5 from J, leaving 15 bases between them. In germline, CDR1 is SGHTA, CDR2 FQGTGA. The CDR3 is CASSSLGDGNNEQFF. The CDR3 nucleotides are TGTGCCAGCAGCTCCCTGGGGGACGGTAACAATGAGCAGTTCTTC.

V is TRBV10-3 and J is TRBJ2-5, with D uncertain. This CDR3 is 13 amino acids long. V lost 5 bases, J lost 1 base, and 8 bases lay in between. Germline V gene lookup returns CDR1 ENHRY and CDR2 SYGVKD. CDR3 region: CAISPSGQETQYF. The CDR3 DNA reads as TGTGCCATCAGTCCATCGGGCCAAGAGACCCAGTACTTC.

V usage is TRBV28 and J usage is TRBJ2-3, with TRBD2 matching 9 bases. This CDR3 spans 13 amino acids. V was clipped by 7 bases and J by 4 bases; unmatched bases: 3. The germline gives CDR1 MDHEN, CDR2 SYDVKM. The CDR3 is CASTAGGSDTQYF. The CDR3 region has the DNA TGTGCCAGCACCGCGGGAGGGTCAGATACGCAGTATTTT.

The chain uses TRBV7-3 and TRBJ2-1, with D tentatively TRBD2 (5 bases). Germline CDR1 reads SGHTA; CDR2 reads FQGTGA. The CDR3 is 14 amino acids. Between the trimmed V and J ends, which lost 2 bases and 5 bases, there was a span of 10 bases. The CDR3 DNA reads TGTGCCAGCAGCTTAGGGCCGGGGAACAATGAGCAGTTCTTC. Its translation: CASSLGPGNNEQFF.

The chain recombines TRBV5-4 with TRBJ1-3, with TRBD1 as a possible D gene (6 bases). Germline CDR1 SGHNT, CDR2 YYREEE (reference sequence). V was trimmed by 4 bases and J by 10 bases, leaving 21 bases between them. CDR3 length: 15 residues. The CDR3 DNA reads TGTGCCAGCAGCGGATCAACAGGGTCTTTAGAAACCATATATTTT. Its protein is CASSGSTGSLETIYF.

The genes are TRBV7-6 and TRBJ2-2; D is unresolved. The V gene's germline CDR1 is SGHVS and CDR2 FNYEAQ. The V and J ends lost 0 bases and 5 bases respectively, with 10 bases between them. The CDR3 sequence is 15 residues long. The CDR3: CASSLAAAPTGELFF. CDR3 sequence (DNA): TGTGCCAGCAGCTTAGCGGCGGCCCCGACCGGGGAGCTGTTTTTT.

The V call is TRBV5-1, the J call TRBJ2-4; D is tentatively TRBD1 or TRBD2 (5 bases each). The CDR3 length is 15 residues. Per the germline V gene, CDR1 is SGHRS and CDR2 is YFSETQ. V was cut by 1 base and J by 6 bases, with 14 bases left in between. CDR3 sequence reads: CASSLTGTNLNIQYF. The CDR3 DNA reads TGCGCCAGCAGCTTGACCGGGACCAACCTAAACATTCAGTACTTC.

The gene calls are TRBV4-2 and TRBJ2-7; TRBD1 aligns across 8 bases. Germline trimming cut 4 bases from V and 4 bases from J; bases unmatched to any gene: 9. This CDR3 has 15 amino acids. CDR1 LGHNA and CDR2 YNFKEQ come from the germline V gene. In nucleotides, the CDR3 is TGTGCCAGCAGCCCCCGCGGACAGGGATCTTACGAGCAGTACTTC. It encodes CASSPRGQGSYEQYF.

V gene TRBV2 combines with J gene TRBJ2-1; D not certain. The CDR3 spans 16 residues. Germline CDR1 and CDR2: SNHLY and FYNNEI. V lost 0 bases to trimming and J lost 4 bases, with 13 bases between them. The CDR3 bases are TGTGCCAGCAGTGAAGCGGGCAGCAATATGTACAATGAGCAGTTCTTC. This gives the protein CASSEAGSNMYNEQFF.